This is a list of T cell receptor beta chains from one sample in a study of blood T cell repertoires in COVID-19. Clones were read by immunoSEQ multiplex PCR, and TCRdb kept only the in-frame ones, dropping some. The table has roughly 150,000 clones, over 80% seen once. The sample taken for sequencing was peripheral blood. The receptors derive from an elderly woman with COVID-19, enrolled during active disease. Both conserved end residues are part of each CDR3. The D gene is left open where the match is weak. Some rows mark clone size as missing; the rest say once, few, many or name a class of expanded clone.

v_gene,j_gene,d_gene,abundance,CDR3aa,CDR3nt
TRBV19,TRBJ1-5,TRBD1,.,CASGQTGGSNQPQHF,TGTGCCAGTGGCCAGACAGGGGGCAGCAATCAGCCCCAGCATTTT
TRBV5-1,TRBJ2-6,TRBD1,.,CASTPGQGSSGANVLTF,TGCGCCAGCACCCCGGGACAGGGTTCCTCTGGGGCCAACGTCCTGACTTTC
TRBV28,TRBJ2-1,TRBD2,once,CASSFSAGAEQFF,TGTGCCAGCAGTTTTTCAGCGGGAGCTGAGCAGTTCTTC
TRBV7-3,TRBJ2-1,.,.,CASSLLDYYNEQFF,TGTGCCAGCAGCTTATTGGACTATTACAATGAGCAGTTCTTC
TRBV28,TRBJ2-2,.,.,CASSLNPLGLFF,TGTGCCAGCAGTTTAAACCCACTCGGGCTGTTTTTT
TRBV4-1,TRBJ2-4,TRBD2,.,CASSLTSGGAKNIQYF,TGCGCCAGCAGCCTAACTTCGGGGGGAGCCAAAAACATTCAGTACTTC
TRBV29-1,TRBJ2-5,TRBD1,.,CSVYRGSETQYF,TGCAGCGTTTACAGGGGTTCAGAGACCCAGTACTTC
TRBV20-1,TRBJ2-2,TRBD2,few,CSASGRLAGRTGELFF,TGCAGTGCTAGTGGGAGACTAGCGGGAAGGACCGGGGAGCTGTTTTTT
TRBV4-2,TRBJ1-2,.,few,CASSQESQRGRGYTF,TGTGCCAGCAGCCAAGAATCCCAGCGGGGGCGAGGCTACACCTTC
TRBV27,TRBJ2-2,.,.,CASSFGRGATGELFF,TGTGCCAGCAGTTTCGGCAGGGGGGCGACCGGGGAGCTGTTTTTT
TRBV6-5,TRBJ1-3,.,.,CASRTPLVAGNTIYF,TGTGCCAGCAGGACACCCCTCGTTGCTGGAAACACCATATATTTT
TRBV10-1,TRBJ2-7,TRBD2,.,CASSPGLAEPEDAYEQYF,TGCGCCAGCAGTCCCGGACTAGCGGAACCAGAGGACGCCTACGAGCAGTACTTC
TRBV20-1,TRBJ2-2,.,.,CSASRGHLNTGELFF,TGCAGTGCTAGTCGCGGACACTTGAACACCGGGGAGCTGTTTTTT
TRBV28,TRBJ1-2,.,.,CASSREGYTF,TGTGCCAGCAGCCGGGAGGGCTACACCTTC